This T cell receptor beta chain was sequenced for a study of tumor and adjacent non-tumor tissue in lung cancer (dated by TCRdb to the late 2010s). For the study in its entirety: The cohort included about a dozen adenocarcinoma, a couple of squamous cell carcinoma and 1 small cell lung cancer patients. Sequencing generated a total of some 130 million productive TCRbeta reads, averaging roughly 4.3 million reads per sample. Among the approximately 15 patients, ages ranged from roughly 30 to 76 years, roughly 10 were men and 5 were women, and disease was TNM stage I to III. For each patient, one tumor sample and one normal lung sample were taken, giving approximately 29 paired specimens that underwent TCRbeta CDR3 sequencing. The study compared bulk TCRbeta repertoires between lung tumor tissue and matched distant non-tumor lung tissue from 15 lung cancer patients. Overall study results and their limits: The methods do not name the sequencing platform or mention unique molecular identifiers. Peripheral blood was not sequenced, so blood TCRbeta repertoires in these lung cancer patients were not examined. With only about 16 patients in the cohort, the authors noted that larger samples and more detailed clinical data are needed. TCR diversity was significantly higher in younger patients, and higher tumor TCR diversity was associated with shorter overall and disease-free survival. Tumor tissue showed significantly higher TCR diversity (inverse Simpson) than normal lung tissue, at around 450 vs 150 (P = 0.0075, Mann-Whitney U test). In normal lung, the top 100 clones accounted for a significantly larger cumulative share of the repertoire than in tumor tissue.

Bulk unsorted tissue served as the source for RNA extraction, and RNA quality was assessed using a NanoDrop ND-1000 and an Agilent 2100. The normal lung samples consisted of distant non-tumor tissue collected more than 3 cm from the tumor edge. Newly diagnosed lung cancer patients without prior chemotherapy who had been admitted for thoracic surgery in China between August and November 2014 were enrolled as donors. Patients with previous radiotherapy or chemotherapy, or with another concurrent cancer, were excluded from the study. Surgical tissue pieces of roughly 1-2.2 cm3 were preserved in RNAlater solution and stored at -80 °C until use. This clonotype was seen a single time. The antigen it binds to is not known. Germline and junction disagree at one end, which may indicate a read error. Receptor amplification or capture employed multiplex PCR. This sample was sequenced with an Illumina HiSeq 2500. TCRbeta libraries were constructed through three rounds of nested PCR with primers (Table S4) according to protocols modified from ARM-PCR. PCR products of 200-500 bp were gel-excised and purified with the QIAquick gel extraction kit before sequencing. Regarding the original processing steps: Trimmomatic was used to clean the reads, FLASH was used to merge the reads into complete CDR3 sequences, and MiTCR was used to assign the reads to V(D)J germline segments. VDJtools was used to compute clonal diversity as the inverse Simpson's index. In-frame sequences without a premature stop codon were defined as productive reads. The raw public reads went through TCRdb reprocessing: fastp at Q25, MiXCR clone calling, in-frame beta chains kept. For every CDR3 protein sequence, its rows merge into one entry that carries the most common genes and DNA. These V and J calls are TCRdb output, not the study's own analysis. In all, the sample holds more than 55,000 distinct CDR3 sequences, and roughly 77% of those were seen once. The top ten hold 40% to 55% of the sample.

What was sequenced was distant non-tumor lung tissue. The sequence was obtained from a man in his 60s with non-small cell lung cancer.

This receptor has the CDR3 CASGLGPYGYTF. The nucleotide sequence reads as follows: TGTGCCAGCGGCTTAGGGCCATACGGCTACACCTTC. The chain uses TRBV13 and TRBJ1-2, with an unclear D gene assignment. CDR1 PRHDT and CDR2 FYEKMQ were looked up in the germline V gene (reference sequence). The CDR3 measures 12 amino acids from cysteine to phenylalanine. CDR3 DNA is the only sequence kept; it has 36 bases, read in frame from the first base.